Listed below are T cell receptor beta chains from one sample, sequenced in a study of control samples from healthy donors and cancer patients. Sequenced by immunoSEQ multiplex PCR; TCRdb stores in-frame clones only, minus some. The data hold 89,000 or so clones, with around 87% observed a single time. Sequenced input: blood. These receptors all stem from a man aged 50 to 60 in good health. CDR3s include the opening cysteine and the closing phenylalanine or tryptophan. Each record gives: clone size, J gene, V gene, CDR3 length, D gene, CDR3 protein, CDR3 DNA. The D gene is left open where the match is weak. The size field is filled for only some rows; it gives once, few, many or a size class.

NA | TRBJ1-2 | TRBV4-1 | 15 | TRBD1 | CASSRPDRVNYGYTF | TGCGCCAGCAGCCGACCGGACAGGGTTAACTATGGCTACACCTTC
NA | TRBJ1-3 | TRBV18 | 15 | NA | CASSPSSTSGNTIYF | TGTGCCAGCTCACCCTCCTCGACAAGTGGAAACACCATATATTTT
NA | TRBJ2-1 | TRBV6-6 | 16 | NA | CASSYPAALAYNEQFF | TGTGCCAGCAGTTACCCGGCGGCTTTAGCCTACAATGAGCAGTTCTTC
few | TRBJ2-1 | TRBV19 | 13 | TRBD2 | CASSRTSGKEQFF | TGTGCCAGTAGTAGGACTAGCGGTAAAGAGCAGTTCTTC
NA | TRBJ1-5 | TRBV7-2 | 15 | NA | CASSLGGTTNQPQHF | TGTGCCAGCAGCTTAGGGGGCACGACCAATCAGCCCCAGCATTTT
NA | TRBJ1-1 | TRBV19 | 16 | NA | CASSIPSGAKNTEAFF | TGTGCCAGTAGTATACCGTCGGGGGCAAAGAACACTGAAGCTTTCTTT
NA | TRBJ2-2 | TRBV5-6 | 14 | NA | CASSPGLYTGELFF | TGTGCCAGCAGCCCGGGACTCTACACCGGGGAGCTGTTTTTT
NA | TRBJ2-4 | TRBV27 | 18 | TRBD1 | CASSSAGSRGRDKNIQYF | TGTGCCAGCAGTTCCGCGGGCTCCAGGGGGCGTGACAAAAACATTCAGTACTTC
NA | TRBJ1-1 | TRBV19 | 12 | NA | CASSIGNTEAFF | TGTGCCAGTAGTATCGGAAACACTGAAGCTTTCTTT
NA | TRBJ1-4 | TRBV5-1 | 14 | NA | CASSLELTNEKLFF | TGCGCCAGCAGCTTGGAATTAACTAATGAAAAACTGTTTTTT
NA | TRBJ2-7 | TRBV7-2 | 14 | NA | CASSLAAGSYEQYF | TGTGCCAGCAGCTTAGCAGCCGGGAGTTACGAGCAGTACTTC
NA | TRBJ2-3 | TRBV19 | 18 | TRBD2 | CASTFGTSGGAGTDTQYF | TGTGCCAGTACCTTCGGGACTAGCGGGGGGGCCGGGACAGATACGCAGTATTTT
NA | TRBJ2-5 | TRBV7-2 | 17 | TRBD1 | CASSFGPQGARFGTQYF | TGTGCCAGCAGCTTCGGGCCACAGGGGGCGCGTTTCGGGACCCAGTACTTC
NA | TRBJ1-2 | TRBV5-4 | 14 | NA | CASSLRLPSLGYTF | TGTGCCAGCAGCTTGAGATTACCGTCTCTTGGCTACACCTTC
NA | TRBJ1-2 | TRBV5-1 | 15 | NA | CASSDAAGRNYGYTF | TGCGCCAGCAGCGATGCTGCGGGCAGAAACTATGGCTACACCTTC
NA | TRBJ2-2 | TRBV3-1/TRBV3-2 | 16 | TRBD2 | CASSQGQRGNTGELFF | TGTGCCAGCAGCCAAGGGCAGCGGGGCAACACCGGGGAGCTGTTTTTT
NA | TRBJ2-1 | TRBV6-5 | 15 | TRBD1 | CASSPVGTGIYEQFF | TGTGCCAGCAGTCCCGTCGGGACAGGGATCTATGAGCAGTTCTTC
NA | TRBJ1-6 | TRBV27 | 15 | TRBD1 | CASRGVDRAYSPLHF | TGTGCCAGCAGGGGGGTAGACAGGGCATATTCACCCCTCCACTTT
NA | TRBJ1-3 | TRBV25-1 | 12 | NA | CASSEARNTIYF | TGTGCCAGCAGTGAAGCACGGAACACCATATATTTT
NA | TRBJ2-7 | TRBV20-1 | 14 | NA | CSASSQEIPYEQYF | TGCAGTGCTAGTTCCCAGGAAATTCCCTACGAGCAGTACTTC
NA | TRBJ2-6 | TRBV18 | 18 | TRBD1 | CASSPWAQGASGANVLTF | TGTGCCAGCTCACCATGGGCACAGGGGGCGTCTGGGGCCAACGTCCTGACTTTC
NA | TRBJ2-7 | TRBV7-2 | 16 | NA | CASSWSSGRVPYEQYF | TGTGCCAGCAGCTGGAGTAGCGGAAGAGTCCCCTACGAGCAGTACTTC
NA | TRBJ2-6 | TRBV6-5 | 16 | NA | CASSYSAGSGANVLTF | TGTGCCAGCAGTTACTCGGCCGGCTCTGGGGCCAACGTCCTGACTTTC
NA | TRBJ2-1 | TRBV18 | 16 | TRBD1 | CASSPPRDRGYNEQFF | TGTGCCAGCTCACCACCGAGGGACAGGGGATACAATGAGCAGTTCTTC
NA | TRBJ2-5 | TRBV6-6 | 16 | TRBD2 | CASSSLGTSGSKTQYF | TGTGCCAGCAGTTCTTTGGGGACTAGCGGGAGTAAGACCCAGTACTTC
NA | TRBJ1-6 | TRBV9 | 16 | NA | CASSSGGGAVNSPLHF | TGTGCCAGCAGCTCCGGGGGGGGCGCGGTGAATTCACCCCTCCACTTT
NA | TRBJ2-1 | TRBV29-1 | 10 | NA | CSVATREQFF | TGCAGCGTTGCGACCCGGGAGCAGTTCTTC
NA | TRBJ1-4 | TRBV6-4 | 15 | NA | CASTYRQGPNEKLFF | TGTGCCAGCACGTATCGGCAGGGGCCTAATGAAAAACTGTTTTTT
NA | TRBJ1-2 | TRBV4-2 | 15 | NA | CASSQDGGRGYGYTF | TGTGCCAGCAGCCAAGACGGGGGGCGCGGCTATGGCTACACCTTC
once | TRBJ2-5 | TRBV11-2 | 13 | NA | CASSRDNQETQYF | TGTGCCAGCAGCAGGGACAACCAAGAGACCCAGTACTTC
once | TRBJ1-5 | TRBV5-1 | 16 | TRBD1 | CASSEGTGGSNQPQHF | TGCGCCAGCAGCGAGGGGACAGGGGGAAGTAATCAGCCCCAGCATTTT
NA | TRBJ1-1 | TRBV5-1 | 15 | NA | CASSFVGNQNTEAFF | TGCGCCAGCAGCTTCGTGGGGAATCAGAACACTGAAGCTTTCTTT
NA | TRBJ2-5 | TRBV5-1 | 15 | NA | CASSFTGAGVETQYF | TGCGCCAGCAGCTTTACAGGGGCGGGAGTAGAGACCCAGTACTTC
NA | TRBJ1-6 | TRBV5-4 | 14 | NA | CASSLRDKNSPLHF | TGTGCCAGCAGCTTACGGGACAAGAATTCACCCCTCCACTTT
NA | TRBJ2-2 | TRBV18 | 12 | NA | CASAGGAGELFF | TGTGCCAGCGCCGGGGGCGCCGGGGAGCTGTTTTTT
once | TRBJ1-5 | TRBV4-1 | 16 | NA | CASSHVQGRGNQPQHF | TGCGCCAGCAGCCATGTGCAGGGAAGGGGCAATCAGCCCCAGCATTTT
NA | TRBJ1-2 | TRBV7-2 | 15 | NA | CASSPMGGGYYGYTF | TGTGCCAGCAGCCCAATGGGGGGCGGATACTATGGCTACACCTTC
NA | TRBJ1-1 | TRBV10-1 | 14 | NA | CASSESTAITEAFF | TGCGCCAGCAGTGAGTCGACAGCCATCACTGAAGCTTTCTTT
NA | TRBJ1-1 | TRBV7-8 | 13 | NA | CASQSSRNTEAFF | TGTGCCAGCCAGTCCTCAAGGAACACTGAAGCTTTCTTT
NA | TRBJ2-7 | TRBV9 | 13 | NA | CASSPGVTDEQYF | TGTGCCAGCAGCCCGGGGGTGACGGACGAGCAGTACTTC
NA | TRBJ2-7 | TRBV6-2/TRBV6-3 | 14 | NA | CASSSLHVSYEQYF | TGTGCCAGCAGTTCACTGCACGTCTCCTACGAGCAGTACTTC
NA | TRBJ1-2 | TRBV28 | 14 | TRBD1 | CASRRGQGTYGYTF | TGTGCCAGCAGGAGGGGACAGGGGACCTATGGCTACACCTTC
NA | TRBJ1-6 | TRBV4-3 | 15 | TRBD1 | CASSPGQGADSPLHF | TGCGCCAGCAGCCCAGGACAGGGGGCGGATTCACCCCTCCACTTT
NA | TRBJ1-6 | TRBV30 | 13 | NA | CALQGRRNSPLHF | TGTGCTCTACAGGGAAGGCGTAATTCACCCCTCCACTTT
medium-sized | TRBJ1-1 | TRBV4-3 | 13 | NA | CASSQVLGTEAFF | TGCGCCAGCAGCCAAGTCTTAGGCACTGAAGCTTTCTTT
NA | TRBJ1-2 | TRBV9 | 15 | TRBD1 | CASSPWDRQLYRYTF | TGTGCCAGCAGCCCATGGGACAGACAACTATACCGCTACACCTTC
NA | TRBJ2-5 | TRBV5-1 | 15 | TRBD2 | CASSFASGVRETQYF | TGCGCCAGCAGCTTTGCTAGCGGGGTCCGAGAGACCCAGTACTTC
NA | TRBJ2-7 | TRBV30 | 13 | TRBD1 | CAWSWDRAYEQYF | TGTGCCTGGAGTTGGGACAGGGCCTACGAGCAGTACTTC
NA | TRBJ2-3 | TRBV19 | 15 | NA | CASSPNPGTPDTQYF | TGTGCCAGTAGCCCCAACCCCGGGACTCCTGATACGCAGTATTTT
few | TRBJ2-5 | TRBV11-3 | 16 | TRBD2 | CASSEDGLAGGGTQYF | TGTGCCAGCAGCGAAGACGGACTAGCGGGAGGGGGGACCCAGTACTTC
NA | TRBJ2-3 | TRBV24-1 | 15 | TRBD1 | CATSDLGTDTDTQYF | TGTGCCACCAGTGATTTGGGGACAGACACAGATACGCAGTATTTT
NA | TRBJ1-1 | TRBV12-3/TRBV12-4 | 13 | NA | CASSSAVNTEAFF | TGTGCCAGCAGTTCAGCGGTGAACACTGAAGCTTTCTTT